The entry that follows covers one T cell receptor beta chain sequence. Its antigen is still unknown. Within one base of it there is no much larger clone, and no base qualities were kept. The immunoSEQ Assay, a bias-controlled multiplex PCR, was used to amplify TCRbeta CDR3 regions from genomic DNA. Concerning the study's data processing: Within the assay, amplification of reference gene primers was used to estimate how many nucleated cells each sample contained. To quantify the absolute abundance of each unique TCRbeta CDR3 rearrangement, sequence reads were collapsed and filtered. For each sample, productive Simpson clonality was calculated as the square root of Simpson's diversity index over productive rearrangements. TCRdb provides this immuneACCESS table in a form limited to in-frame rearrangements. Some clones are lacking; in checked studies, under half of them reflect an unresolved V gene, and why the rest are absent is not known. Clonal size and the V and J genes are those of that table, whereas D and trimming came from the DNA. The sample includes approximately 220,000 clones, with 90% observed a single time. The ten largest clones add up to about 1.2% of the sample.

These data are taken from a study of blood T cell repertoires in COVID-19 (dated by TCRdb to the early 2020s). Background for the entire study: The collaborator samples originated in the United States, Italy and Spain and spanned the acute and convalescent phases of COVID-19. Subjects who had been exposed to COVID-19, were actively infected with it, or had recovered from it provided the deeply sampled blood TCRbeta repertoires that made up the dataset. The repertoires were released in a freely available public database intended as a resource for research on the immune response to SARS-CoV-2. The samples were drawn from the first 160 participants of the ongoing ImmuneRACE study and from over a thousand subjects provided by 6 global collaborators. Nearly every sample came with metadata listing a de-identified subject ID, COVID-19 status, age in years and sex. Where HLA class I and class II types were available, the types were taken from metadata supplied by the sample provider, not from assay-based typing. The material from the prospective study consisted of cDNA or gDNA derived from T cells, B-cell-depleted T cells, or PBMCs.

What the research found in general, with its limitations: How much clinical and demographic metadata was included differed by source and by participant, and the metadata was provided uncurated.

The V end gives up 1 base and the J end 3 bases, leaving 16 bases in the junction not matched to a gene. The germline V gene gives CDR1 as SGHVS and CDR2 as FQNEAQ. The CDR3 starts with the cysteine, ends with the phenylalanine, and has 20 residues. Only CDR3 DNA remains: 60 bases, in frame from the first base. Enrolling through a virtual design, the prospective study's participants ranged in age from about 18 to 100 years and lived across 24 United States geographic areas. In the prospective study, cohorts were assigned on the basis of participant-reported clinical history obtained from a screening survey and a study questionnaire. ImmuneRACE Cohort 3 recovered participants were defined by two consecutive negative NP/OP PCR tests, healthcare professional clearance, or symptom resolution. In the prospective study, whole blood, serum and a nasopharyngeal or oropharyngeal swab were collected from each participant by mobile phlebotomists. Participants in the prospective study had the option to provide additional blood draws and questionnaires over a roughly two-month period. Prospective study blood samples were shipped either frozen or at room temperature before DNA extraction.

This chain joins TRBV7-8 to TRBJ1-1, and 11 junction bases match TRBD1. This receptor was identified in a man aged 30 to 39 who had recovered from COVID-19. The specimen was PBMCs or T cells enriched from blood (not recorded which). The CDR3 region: CASSLVWTGGESDLYTEAFF. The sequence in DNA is TGTGCCAGCAGCTTAGTATGGACAGGGGGCGAGAGCGACTTGTACACTGAAGCTTTCTTT.